This T cell receptor (beta chain) is from a study of identifying expanded T cells in peripheral blood. Per the germline V gene, CDR1 is GTSNPN and CDR2 is SVGIG (reference sequence). V was trimmed by 3 bases and J by 1 base, leaving 15 bases between them. The CDR3 extends over 16 amino acids. The method was immunoSEQ multiplex PCR; TCRdb's version includes in-frame clones alone and lacks a portion of them. Of about 52,000 clones in the sample, approximately 86% were seen once. This chain links TRBV30 with TRBJ1-4; D is unclear. Specimen: blood. The sequence was collected from a person aged 18 to 75 in good health. CDR3 protein: CAWSPPTWGTNEKLFF. The CDR3 bases are TGTGCCTGGAGCCCTCCGACGTGGGGAACTAATGAAAAACTGTTTTTT.